Sequencing of this TCR beta chain was carried out in a study of post-analysis software for immune sequencing data (dated by TCRdb to 2014 to 2015). For the wider study: Relapsing-remitting, secondary progressive and progressive-relapsing multiple sclerosis were recorded as disease courses, and subtype annotation was lacking for some patients. The patient repertoires were set against about eleven previously published healthy control repertoires from donors whose ages ranged from roughly 6 to 27 years. A subset of samples was prepared in parallel using single-end sample barcoding, then pooled and co-amplified after Illumina adapter ligation.

To demonstrate the VDJtools post-analysis software, the study profiled TCR beta repertoires from the peripheral blood of about a dozen young patients with multiple sclerosis. The patients with multiple sclerosis were children and adolescents between about 6 and 16 years of age. To note about this clonotype: Its cognate antigen has yet to be identified. Base qualities are not provided; no much larger clone lies one nucleotide away.

The library was generated by PCR. The sample was run on an Illumina HiSeq 2500. Unique molecular identifiers were incorporated into TCR beta cDNA libraries to reduce PCR and sequencing biases. Some 500,000 cDNA molecules were obtained per 1 to 10 million input T cells, so each molecule approximated one T cell. The same protocol used for the earlier healthy control dataset was applied to prepare and sequence the patient libraries. Samples belonging to the same batch were prepared together, multiplexed and sequenced on a shared HiSeq lane. The authors' pipeline ran thus. Raw barcoded reads were processed with MIGEC, discarding single-read molecular identifier groups before consensus assembly and CDR3 extraction. VDJtools was used for post-analysis of the clonotype tables, and diversity was normalized by down-sampling every dataset to the size of the smallest sample. Repertoire overlap clustering matched CDR3 amino acid but not nucleotide sequences to correct batch-related cross-sample contamination. TCRdb itself trimmed the public reads at Q25 with fastp, ran MiXCR and retained productive beta chains. For every CDR3 protein sequence, its rows merge into one entry that carries the most common genes and DNA. V and J calls and clone size were set by TCRdb, not the authors. The sample has under 900,000 distinct CDR3 sequences on record, about 53% of them singletons. The ten top clones hold about 4.8% of the sample.

Reading from cysteine to phenylalanine, the CDR3 counts 14 amino acids. Only CDR3 DNA is held: 42 bases, read in frame from base 1. Summary of the overall study and its limitations: The control group was slightly older than the multiple sclerosis patient group. Patients showed significantly higher frequencies than controls for five TRBV segments, among them TRBV5-6, TRBV5-1 and TRBV20-1. Strong co-clustering of samples prepared in the same batch was shown by direct clustering with F measure, prompting a batch-effect correction. Significantly lower normalized Chao1 diversity was found in multiple sclerosis patients than in controls, suggesting substantial peripheral T-cell clonal expansion.

Sample: blood. The rearrangement joined TRBV21-1 to TRBJ2-1. TRBV21-1 counts as a pseudogene. This TCR came from a girl aged 5-17 years with multiple sclerosis. The CDR3: CASSKGVGYNEQFF. The nucleotides are TGTGCCAGCAGCAAAGGGGTCGGCTACAATGAGCAGTTCTTC.